Presented here are 32 T cell receptor beta chains from one specimen sequenced in a study of T cell responses to AZD1222 COVID-19 vaccine. Sequencing used immunoSEQ multiplex PCR; TCRdb keeps in-frame clones, though not all of them. The sample contains 100,000 to 150,000 clones, about 90% of which appear only once. The source was peripheral blood, collected on day 0 of AZD1222 vaccination. Every receptor here comes from an adult in good health.

This chain connects TRBV30 to TRBJ2-7; perhaps TRBD1 as D (6 bases). This CDR3 is built from 13 residues. CDR1 GTSNPN and CDR2 SVGIG come from the germline V gene (reference sequence). Trimming removed 3 bases from V and 3 bases from J, with 12 bases in between. The CDR3 sequence: CAWRRGSFYEQYF. The CDR3 DNA sequence: TGTGCCTGGAGAAGGGGGTCATTCTACGAGCAGTACTTC.

The genes are TRBV25-1 and TRBJ1-2; no clear D. Germline V gene lookup returns CDR1 MGHDK and CDR2 SYGVNS. Trimming left V 3 bases short and J 0 bases short, with 5 bases between. The CDR3 is 13 amino acids. The CDR3 loop is CASSDGANYGYTF. The DNA of the CDR3 is TGTGCCAGCAGTGATGGAGCTAACTATGGCTACACCTTC.

The chain couples TRBV4-3 to TRBJ2-3; D not resolved. Trimming pared 4 bases from V and 6 bases from J, leaving 11 bases between. The CDR3 loop spans 13 amino acids. Germline CDR1 reads LGHNA; CDR2 reads YSLEER. CDR3 DNA sequence: TGCGCCAGCAGCCGAGACTCTCTGGATACGCAGTATTTT. Encoded protein: CASSRDSLDTQYF.

This chain's CDR3 is CASSLRGAGKQETQYF. The CDR3 bases are TGTGCCAGCTCACTCCGCGGGGCGGGGAAACAAGAGACCCAGTACTTC. The rearrangement links TRBV18 to TRBJ2-5; TRBD2 might be the D (6 bases). This CDR3 comprises 16 residues. Looked up from germline, CDR1 is KGHSH and CDR2 is LQKENI. V lost 4 bases and J 2 bases, leaving 17 bases between the germline ends.

The V gene is TRBV9, the J gene TRBJ1-1; D possibly corresponds to TRBD1 (6 bases). V dropped 4 bases and J dropped 3 bases, with 13 bases sitting between them. Germline values: CDR1 SGDLS, CDR2 YYNGEE. CDR3 length: 14 residues. The CDR3 protein is CASSPTGGYTEAFF. The CDR3 DNA reads as TGTGCCAGCAGCCCCACGGGGGGCTACACTGAAGCTTTCTTT.

A few counts support this clone. The chain is built from TRBV5-4 and TRBJ1-4, with D possibly being TRBD1 (5 bases). CDR1 SGHNT and CDR2 YYREEE come from the germline V gene (reference sequence). This CDR3 region has 16 residues. V gave up 3 bases and J gave up 4 bases, with 16 bases separating them. CDR3 nucleotide sequence: TGTGCCAGCAGCTCAGCGTCGGCGGGGGGTAATGAAAAACTGTTTTTT. Protein product: CASSSASAGGNEKLFF.

The chain joins TRBV5-1 to TRBJ2-2; TRBD1 matches at 9 bases. The ends lost 0 bases at V and 11 bases at J; junction bases unmatched: 2. Germline loops: CDR1 SGHRS, CDR2 YFSETQ. The CDR3 runs 13 residues. The CDR3 loop is CASSLEGQGELFF. The CDR3 bases are TGCGCCAGCAGCTTGGAGGGACAGGGAGAGCTGTTTTTT.

J is TRBJ1-2 and V is TRBV7-3; 10 bases are a match to TRBD1. CDR3 length: 13 residues. Germline CDR1 and CDR2: SGHTA and FQGTGA. Germline trimming cut 5 bases from V and 8 bases from J; bases unmatched to any gene: 5. CDR3 sequence (DNA): TGTGCCAGCAGCCGTGGACAGGGGGAAGGCTACACCTTC. As protein: CASSRGQGEGYTF. Drawing the rest from reference TRBV7-3 and TRBJ1-2, the complete variable domain is GAGVSQTPSNKVTEKGKYVELRCDPISGHTALYWYRQSLGQGPEFLIYFQGTGAADDSGLPNDRFFAVRPEGSVSTLKIQRTERGDSAVYLCASSRGQGEGYTFGSGTRLTVV.

The chain is built from TRBV6-5 and TRBJ1-1; no firm D call. This CDR3 spans 14 amino acids. Germline lookup yields CDR1 MNHEY and CDR2 SVGAGI. Trimming pared 6 bases from V and 1 base from J, leaving 12 bases between. CDR3 residues: CASSSQSRNTEAFF. The CDR3 region has the DNA TGTGCCAGCAGCTCCCAAAGTAGGAACACTGAAGCTTTCTTT.

The rearrangement uses TRBV7-9 and TRBJ1-1; 8 bases are a match to TRBD1. With 6 bases clipped from V and 5 bases from J, the junction kept 8 bases outside the gene matches. The CDR3 is 14 amino acids. Germline loops: CDR1 SEHNR, CDR2 FQNEAQ (reference sequence). The CDR3 loop reads CASRPGGAGTEAFF. The CDR3 region has the DNA TGTGCCAGCAGGCCAGGGGGCGCGGGGACTGAAGCTTTCTTT.

The chain is built from TRBV19 and TRBJ2-2; TRBD1 is a possible D gene (6 bases). Germline V gives CDR1 LNHDA, CDR2 SQIVND (reference sequence). V lost 10 bases and J lost 6, with 12 bases in between. The CDR3 length is 12 residues. The CDR3 reads CATRQEPGELFF. CDR3 in DNA: TGTGCCACCAGACAGGAACCCGGGGAGCTGTTTTTT. Full variable domain (remainder filled in from reference TRBV19 and TRBJ2-2): DGGITQSPKYLFRKEGQNVTLSCEQNLNHDAMYWYRQDPGQGLRLIYYSQIVNDFQKGDIAEGYSVSREKKESFPLTVTSAQKNPTAFYLCATRQEPGELFFGEGSRLTVL.

This clone was recorded only once. The chain carries TRBV27 and TRBJ2-7; 7 nucleotides line up with TRBD2. V lost 3 bases and J lost 5; bases outside the gene matches: 7. Looked up from germline, CDR1 is MNHEY and CDR2 is SMNVEV (reference sequence). The CDR3 runs to 14 residues. The CDR3 reads CASSFSREPHEQYF. The CDR3 DNA follows: TGTGCCAGCAGTTTTTCGCGGGAGCCCCACGAGCAGTACTTC.

The V gene is TRBV7-9, the J gene TRBJ1-2; D is ambiguous. This CDR3 comprises 15 residues. With 4 bases removed from V and 4 bases from J, the gap between germline ends came to 16 bases. CDR1 is SEHNR and CDR2 is FQNEAQ in the germline V gene (reference sequence). DNA of the CDR3: TGTGCCAGCAGCTCTTTCCCGGACTCAGTCTATGGCTACACCTTC. It codes for CASSSFPDSVYGYTF.

V gene TRBV18 combines with J gene TRBJ2-5; D may be TRBD1 (5 bases). CDR3 size: 13 residues. The V end lost 5 bases, the J end lost 1 base, and 8 bases lay between the germline ends. Per germline, CDR1 KGHSH and CDR2 LQKENI. For the CDR3, the DNA is TGTGCCAGCTCATATACAGGCCAAGAGACCCAGTACTTC. Translating it yields CASSYTGQETQYF. Full variable domain (missing parts from reference TRBV18 and TRBJ2-5): NAGVMQNPRHLVRRRGQEARLRCSPMKGHSHVYWYRQLPEEGLKFMVYLQKENIIDESGMPKERFSAEFPKEGPSILRIQQVVRGDSAAYFCASSYTGQETQYFGPGTRLLVL.

This clone was counted once. The chain combines TRBV27 with TRBJ1-5; D is unresolved. The CDR3 runs 15 residues. Per the germline V gene, CDR1 is MNHEY and CDR2 is SMNVEV (reference sequence). With 3 bases removed from V and 2 bases from J, the gap between germline ends came to 11 bases. For the CDR3, the DNA is TGTGCCAGCAGTTTTGGGAGTATGGGCAATCAGCCCCAGCATTTT. Residues: CASSFGSMGNQPQHF.

The chain has TRBV5-1 and TRBJ2-5; 7 bases agree with TRBD1. Germline assignment: CDR1 SGHRS and CDR2 YFSETQ. V shed 3 bases, J shed 1 base, and the junction held 3 bases outside the gene matches. This CDR3 is 14 amino acids long. In DNA form, the CDR3 reads TGCGCCAGCAGCTCGGGACAGCCCCAAGAGACCCAGTACTTC. Translation gives CASSSGQPQETQYF.

The rearrangement uses TRBV5-1 and TRBJ1-4; possible D gene TRBD1, 6 bases. The length of the CDR3 is 13 residues. Germline CDR1 is SGHRS and CDR2 is YFSETQ. Trimming pared 7 bases from V and 3 bases from J, leaving 10 bases between. The CDR3 nucleotides are TGCGCCAGCGCCTGGACAGCTAATGAAAAACTGTTTTTT. It yields the protein CASAWTANEKLFF.

In this sample, this clone turned up a few times. The chain has TRBV5-1 and TRBJ2-1; D might be TRBD2 (5 bases). This CDR3 has 12 amino acids. CDR1 SGHRS and CDR2 YFSETQ come from the germline V gene. The V end lost 7 bases, the J end lost 10 bases, and 15 bases lay between the germline ends. The CDR3: CASARLGEEQFF. Written as DNA, the CDR3 is TGCGCCAGCGCCCGACTTGGGGAGGAGCAGTTCTTC.

As DNA, the CDR3 is TGTGCCAGCAGTGACGGGGGACAGCCTCATGAAAAACTGTTTTTT. Translation gives CASSDGGQPHEKLFF. This sequence joins TRBV6-2 or TRBV6-3 and TRBJ1-4; TRBD1 matches at 7 bases. The CDR3 is 15 amino acids. Trimming took 5 bases from V and 6 from J; bases not matched to a gene: 9. Germline V gene data show CDR1 as MNHEY and CDR2 as SVGEGT.

V is TRBV24-1 and J is TRBJ1-6; D remains ambiguous. The germline gives CDR1 KGHDR, CDR2 SFDVKD. The CDR3 consists of 14 residues. V was clipped by 3 bases and J by 9 bases, with 11 bases between them. The CDR3 sequence: CATSDPGESSPLHF. In nucleotides, the CDR3 is TGTGCCACCAGTGATCCCGGGGAGAGTTCACCCCTCCACTTT.

The J gene is TRBJ2-3, the V gene TRBV4-1, with TRBD1 matching 9 bases. This CDR3 spans 17 amino acids. The V segment lost 2 bases and the J segment 4 bases; nucleotides outside the gene matches: 10. Germline CDR1 MGHRA, CDR2 YSYEKL. CDR3 in DNA: TGCGCCAGCAGCCAACAACCGGGACAGGGTATCGCAGATACGCAGTATTTT. Residues: CASSQQPGQGIADTQYF.

The J gene is TRBJ1-2, the V gene TRBV5-4; maybe TRBD1 (6 bases). The germline gives CDR1 SGHNT, CDR2 YYREEE (reference sequence). V was clipped by 7 bases and J by 8 bases, with 15 bases between them. There are 12 residues in the CDR3. This chain's CDR3 is CASYSGGGGYTF. The DNA for the CDR3 is TGTGCCAGCTATTCGGGGGGCGGGGGCTACACCTTC.

This clone was observed a handful of times. The genes are TRBV12-3 or TRBV12-4 and TRBJ1-4, with D uncertain. CDR3 length: 13 amino acids. V shed 6 bases and J shed 7 bases, with 12 bases lying between them. The CDR3 coding sequence is TGTGCCAGCAGACGGGAGCCCACTGAAAAACTGTTTTTT. This encodes CASRREPTEKLFF.

V is TRBV7-2 and J is TRBJ2-2; TRBD1 matches 11 bases. There are 14 residues in the CDR3. CDR1 is SGHTA and CDR2 is FQGNSA in the germline V gene. Losses at the gene ends were 5 bases for V and 9 bases for J; bases not matched to a gene: 5. The CDR3 DNA follows: TGTGCCAGCAGCCCTGGACAGGGGGCGAGGGAGCTGTTTTTT. Protein product: CASSPGQGARELFF.

The sample holds one count of this clone. The chain links TRBV7-2 to TRBJ1-1; 8 positions agree with TRBD1. The germline V gene has CDR1 SGHTA and CDR2 FQGNSA. This CDR3 comprises 14 residues. V was pared by 1 base and J by 8 bases, with 6 bases of the junction left unmatched. The CDR3 loop reads CASSLGYGQGEAFF. The CDR3 nucleotides are TGTGCCAGCAGCTTAGGTTACGGACAGGGCGAAGCTTTCTTT.

V is TRBV19 and J is TRBJ1-6, with 7 bases identical to TRBD1. The CDR3 runs 14 residues. The germline gives CDR1 LNHDA, CDR2 SQIVND (reference sequence). The V and J ends lost 7 bases and 7 bases, in that order; junction bases with no gene match: 7. The CDR3 coding sequence is TGTGCCAGTATTTCCGGACAGGCCAATTCACCCCTCCACTTT. This gives the protein CASISGQANSPLHF.

The genes are TRBV4-3 and TRBJ2-7; tentative D call: TRBD2 (6 bases). The germline CDR1 and CDR2 sequences are LGHNA and YSLEER. Trimming took off 1 base at V and 2 bases at J, with 12 bases between the two ends. This CDR3 contains 15 residues. The CDR3 spells CASSQVAVGAYEQYF. The CDR3 region has the DNA TGCGCCAGCAGCCAAGTAGCGGTTGGGGCCTACGAGCAGTACTTC.

The V call is TRBV3-1 (or the pseudogene TRBV3-2), the J call TRBJ2-7, with D tentatively TRBD1 or TRBD2 (5 bases each). Trimming pared 4 bases from V and 4 bases from J, leaving 14 bases between. The CDR3 loop spans 14 amino acids. The germline CDR1 and CDR2 sequences are LGHDT and YNNKEL (reference sequence). The CDR3, as DNA: TGTGCCAGCAGCCCTGATGGGGGTACTTACGAGCAGTACTTC. The encoded protein is CASSPDGGTYEQYF.

The chain uses TRBV23-1 and TRBJ2-7; unclear D gene. TRBV23-1 is an ORF for which the function is uncertain. There are 17 residues in the CDR3. Trimming left V 0 bases short and J 2 bases short, with 17 bases between. The CDR3 spells CASSQSLPATSAYEQYF. In DNA form, the CDR3 reads TGCGCCAGCAGTCAATCGCTACCGGCGACCTCGGCCTACGAGCAGTACTTC.

This clone was counted once. The chain links TRBV3-1 (or the pseudogene TRBV3-2) to TRBJ2-1; TRBD2 aligns across 14 bases. Germline CDR1 reads LGHDT; CDR2 reads YNNKEL (reference sequence). This CDR3 is 17 amino acids long. The trim removed 4 bases at V and 4 bases at J, leaving 6 bases unmatched. The CDR3 DNA follows: TGTGCCAGCAGCCCGGGACTAGCGGGAGCATCGTACAATGAGCAGTTCTTC. This codes for CASSPGLAGASYNEQFF.

J is TRBJ2-1 and V is TRBV24-1; D might be TRBD2 (7 bases). Germline assignment: CDR1 KGHDR and CDR2 SFDVKD. Trimming stripped 0 bases from V and 2 bases from J, with 10 bases between. The CDR3 totals 16 residues. The CDR3 DNA sequence: TGTGCCACCAGTGATTTGCGGGGGGCTACCTACAATGAGCAGTTCTTC. Translated, it gives CATSDLRGATYNEQFF.

This chain joins TRBV7-2 and TRBJ2-3, with D hard to call. CDR3 length: 13 residues. The V and J ends lost 1 base and 5 bases respectively, with 7 bases between them. Germline CDR1 is SGHTA and CDR2 is FQGNSA. The CDR3 coding sequence is TGTGCCAGCAGCTTAGAGTCTGTAGATACGCAGTATTTT. It codes for CASSLESVDTQYF.